This T cell receptor (beta chain) was documented in a study of control samples from healthy donors and cancer patients. Germline V gene lookup returns CDR1 MNHEY and CDR2 SMNVEV (reference sequence). V was trimmed by 4 bases and J by 7 bases, leaving 14 bases between them. This CDR3 is 13 amino acids long. This table comes from immunoSEQ multiplex PCR, and its TCRdb copy is limited to in-frame clones, with some not included. The data contain some 87,000 clones, 91% of them singletons. The chain links TRBV27 to TRBJ2-7; the D gene is possibly TRBD1 (6 bases). This TCR came from a man aged 30 to 39 in good health. Sequencing was carried out using blood. The CDR3 spells CASSSTGPSEQYF. CDR3 in DNA: TGTGCCAGCAGTTCGACAGGCCCCTCGGAGCAGTACTTC.